The 9 T cell receptor beta chains below come from one sample, sequenced in a study of CD8 T cells in Susac syndrome (dated by TCRdb to between 2017 and 2020). Library creation used the immunoSEQ multiplex PCR assay. RNA was extracted using the RNeasy kit, and about 0.5 to 1 microgram was reverse transcribed with random hexamers. TCRdb passed the public sequencing reads through fastp at Q25 and MiXCR, retaining productive beta sequences. Rows are combined by CDR3 protein, so each entry shows the most common genes and DNA. This sample holds about 50,000 distinct CDR3 sequences; around 93% were observed only once. Of the sample, 0.4% to 0.55% is held by the ten largest clones. The sequencing sample was made of CD8+ T cells from PBMCs. These receptor sequences come from a human donor with multiple sclerosis.

V usage is TRBV4-1 and J usage is TRBJ2-1; 7 positions agree with TRBD2. Germline V gene sequence: CDR1 MGHRA, CDR2 YSYEKL. The junction had 8 bases not matched to a gene; V was cut back by 3 bases and J by 9 bases. The CDR3 extends over 14 amino acids. This chain's CDR3 is CASSHAGALFEQFF. The CDR3, as DNA: TGCGCCAGCAGCCATGCGGGAGCTTTATTTGAGCAGTTCTTC.

The chain has TRBV4-3 and TRBJ2-5; 7 nucleotides line up with TRBD2. The CDR3 has 15 residues. CDR1 LGHNA and CDR2 YSLEER come from the germline V gene. V was pared by 4 bases and J by 7 bases, with 12 bases of the junction left unmatched. CDR3 loop: CASSRLGEGSATQYF. The DNA of the CDR3 is TGCGCCAGCAGCCGCCTTGGGGAGGGCTCCGCGACCCAGTACTTC.

The J gene is TRBJ2-3, the V gene TRBV18, with D perhaps TRBD1 or TRBD2 (5 bases each). The CDR3 is 13 amino acids. CDR1 KGHSH and CDR2 LQKENI come from the germline V gene. Trimming shortened V by 3 bases and J by 7 bases, and 11 bases separated the two germline ends. The CDR3 sequence: CASSPRDVYTQYF. Written as DNA, the CDR3 is TGTGCCAGCTCACCTAGGGACGTCTATACGCAGTATTTT.

This clonotype turned up a few times. The rearrangement links TRBV6-2 or TRBV6-3 to TRBJ2-7, with 7 bases identical to TRBD2. Trimming at V came to 6 bases and at J to 1 base, leaving 6 bases not matched to a gene. Germline CDR1 MNHEY, CDR2 SVGEGT. The CDR3 runs to 14 residues. CDR3 residues: CASRTGGLSYEQYF. The DNA of the CDR3 is TGTGCCAGCAGAACGGGGGGTCTGTCCTACGAGCAGTACTTC.

V usage is TRBV4-2 and J usage is TRBJ1-5, with 8 bases matching TRBD1. Near its end, the DNA agrees better with TRBJ2-3, so the J call may be wrong. Germline-derived CDR1 and CDR2 are LGHNA and YNFKEQ. The CDR3 contains 16 residues. CDR3 in amino acids: CASSQEGQVYNQPQYF. For the CDR3, the DNA is TGTGCCAGCAGCCAAGAGGGACAGGTGTACAATCAGCCCCAGTATTTT.

The rearrangement links TRBV29-1 to TRBJ2-2; no clear D gene. Deletions cut 0 bases from V and 0 bases from J, with 5 bases between. Germline V gene lookup returns CDR1 SQVTM and CDR2 ANQGSEA. The CDR3 has 14 amino acids. DNA for the CDR3: TGCAGCGTTGAAGAGGGGTCGAACACCGGGGAGCTGTTTTTT. Encoded protein: CSVEEGSNTGELFF.

The rearrangement uses TRBV18 and TRBJ2-1; 9 bases map to TRBD1. Per the germline V gene, CDR1 is KGHSH and CDR2 is LQKENI. The CDR3 is made up of 15 amino acids. V dropped 4 bases and J dropped 7; count of bases not matched to a gene: 8. CDR3 nucleotide sequence: TGTGCCAGCTCACACCGGGACAGGGAGGTGAATGAGCAGTTCTTC. Translation: CASSHRDREVNEQFF.

This chain uses TRBV7-9 with TRBJ2-2, with D unresolved. CDR1 SEHNR and CDR2 FQNEAQ come from the germline V gene (reference sequence). V was pared by 2 bases and J by 0 bases, with 7 bases between. There are 15 residues in the CDR3. The CDR3 DNA is TGTGCCAGCAGCTTATACGAGCCGAACACCGGGGAGCTGTTTTTT. The encoded protein is CASSLYEPNTGELFF.

The chain couples TRBV2 to TRBJ1-2; D unclear. The CDR3 spans 12 residues. Germline V gene sequence: CDR1 SNHLY, CDR2 FYNNEI. Trimming pared 3 bases from V and 4 bases from J, leaving 6 bases between. CDR3 DNA sequence: TGTGCCAGCAGTGATTCAGGCTATGGCTACACCTTC. Residues: CASSDSGYGYTF.